The clone carrying this TCR beta chain was detected only a few times. Its antigen is unknown. After isolation, RNA underwent reverse transcription to generate cDNA as the sequencing template. Data came from immunoSEQ multiplex PCR; TCRdb stores just in-frame clones and leaves some out. Of about 140,000 clones listed, roughly 60% were seen once; the top ten hold under 5.5%. Sorted populations comprised CD4+ and CD8+ T cells obtained from PBMCs. The data stem from a study of CD8+ T cells in alopecia areata. Overall study findings and caveats: Patients shared TCRs less clearly than mice did, possibly owing to HLA. Scalp data also include sequences from resident alphabeta T cells of normal skin. Across lesional scalp, and particularly alopecia totalis/universalis, clonality surpassed that of normal scalp.

Germline CDR1 is SGHTA and CDR2 is FQGNSA. Trimming took 2 bases from V and 9 from J; bases not matched to a gene: 10. This CDR3 is 16 amino acids long. The TCR sequence derives from a human donor in good health. This chain joins TRBV7-2 and TRBJ2-1; TRBD2 matches 10 bases. The sequenced sample consisted of CD4+ T cells sorted from blood. For the CDR3, the DNA is TGTGCCAGCAGCTTATTAATCCTAGCGGGAGAACGTGAGCAGTTCTTC. Translating gives CASSLLILAGEREQFF.